This entry lists 22 T cell receptor beta chains sequenced from one sample in a study of T cells in localized non-small cell lung cancer. The repertoire was sequenced with immunoSEQ multiplex PCR; TCRdb's copy has only in-frame clones and lacks some. The sample has 15,000 or so clones; around 81% are singletons. The sample consisted of peripheral blood, taken before any cancer treatment. The receptors originated from a female donor of 60 years or more with stage I squamous cell lung carcinoma.

The V call is TRBV7-8, the J call TRBJ2-2; 9 bases fit TRBD1. Germline V CDR1 and CDR2: SGHVS, FQNEAQ. The J segment lost 1 base and the V segment lost 6 bases, leaving 6 bases of the junction unmatched. CDR3 length: 16 residues. The CDR3 DNA reads as TGTGCCAGCAGTCGAACAGGGGGCGGGAACACCGGGGAGCTGTTTTTT. It specifies CASSRTGGGNTGELFF.

This clone has more than one count but fewer than ten. The CDR3 here is CASSGLGGRTGELFF. CDR3 coding DNA: TGTGCCAGCAGCGGACTCGGGGGCCGGACCGGGGAGCTGTTTTTT. The chain links TRBV7-2 to TRBJ2-2; D tentatively fits TRBD1 or TRBD2 (6 bases each). Germline CDR1 and CDR2: SGHTA and FQGNSA. CDR3 length: 15 amino acids. The V end was cut by 5 bases, the J end by 5 bases, with 15 bases between. The variable domain in full, completed from reference TRBV7-2 and TRBJ2-2, reads GAGVSQSPSNKVTEKGKDVELRCDPISGHTALYWYRQSLGQGLEFLIYFQGNSAPDKSGLPSDRFSAERTGGSVSTLTIQRTQQEDSAVYLCASSGLGGRTGELFFGEGSRLTVL.

The chain recombines TRBV4-3 with TRBJ2-5, with TRBD2 matching over 7 bases. The CDR3 loop spans 14 amino acids. Germline assignment: CDR1 LGHNA and CDR2 YSLEER. V trimming: 0 bases; J trimming: 5 bases; junction bases outside the gene matches: 3. CDR3 DNA sequence: TGCGCCAGCAGCCAAGATTGGGGGGGGGAGACCCAGTACTTC. Its translation: CASSQDWGGETQYF.

The J gene is TRBJ1-2, the V gene TRBV6-5; D unresolved. The CDR3 runs to 13 residues. V lost 3 bases, J lost 7 bases, and 12 bases lay in between. CDR1 is MNHEY, CDR2 SVGAGI, per germline. CDR3 coding DNA: TGTGCCAGCAGTTATTTCCTAACCTCTGGCTACACCTTC. Translating it yields CASSYFLTSGYTF.

J is TRBJ2-5 and V is TRBV6-6, with no clear D. CDR3 size: 16 residues. In germline, CDR1 is MNHNY, CDR2 SVGAGI (reference sequence). The V end lost 4 bases, the J end lost 5 bases, and 20 bases lay between the germline ends. CDR3 sequence: CASSWAPGLKQETQYF. Written as DNA, the CDR3 is TGTGCCAGCAGTTGGGCGCCGGGTCTCAAACAGGAGACCCAGTACTTC.

The CDR3 reads CASRDSTSGNTIYF. The CDR3, as DNA: TGTGCCAGTAGGGACAGCACCTCTGGAAACACCATATATTTT. The gene calls are TRBV19 and TRBJ1-3, with D perhaps matching TRBD1 (6 bases). Germline loops: CDR1 LNHDA, CDR2 SQIVND (reference sequence). V was trimmed by 6 bases and J by 0 bases, leaving 9 bases between them. The CDR3 consists of 14 residues.

This chain uses TRBV5-1 with TRBJ2-1; D may be TRBD1 (5 bases). V lost 1 base to trimming and J lost 4 bases, with 9 bases between them. The CDR3 runs 14 residues. The V gene's germline CDR1 is SGHRS and CDR2 YFSETQ. This CDR3 is CASSLRAGYNEQFF. For the CDR3, the DNA is TGCGCCAGCAGCTTGAGGGCAGGGTACAATGAGCAGTTCTTC.

The rearrangement uses TRBV7-6 and TRBJ2-3, with D perhaps matching TRBD2 (5 bases). CDR1 and CDR2 (germline): SGHVS, FNYEAQ. Trimming stripped 2 bases from V and 5 bases from J, with 14 bases between. The CDR3 is 15 amino acids. The CDR3 sequence is CASSLRRAGGDTQYF. CDR3 nucleotide sequence: TGTGCCAGCAGCTTACGGCGGGCAGGAGGAGATACGCAGTATTTT.

The genes are TRBV27 and TRBJ2-6; no clear D gene. The CDR3 is 20 residues long. The germline V gene has CDR1 MNHEY and CDR2 SMNVEV (reference sequence). V lost 5 bases and J lost 3, with 26 bases in between. The CDR3: CASSLRAVQEVVSGANVLTF. For the CDR3, the DNA is TGTGCCAGCAGTCTCCGGGCCGTCCAGGAAGTTGTGAGTGGGGCCAACGTCCTGACTTTC.

This chain connects TRBV25-1 to TRBJ1-1; no reliable D call. The germline CDR1 and CDR2 sequences are MGHDK and SYGVNS. The ends were cut back, 8 bases at V and 11 bases at J, with 15 bases in the middle. The CDR3 is 11 amino acids. DNA of the CDR3: TGTGCCAGCCTTGAGGGAAATAGGGCTTTCTTT. Residues: CASLEGNRAFF.

V is TRBV6-5 and J is TRBJ1-2; no clear D. Trimming took 7 bases from V and 5 from J, leaving 17 bases between them. The length of the CDR3 is 14 residues. From germline, CDR1 is MNHEY and CDR2 SVGAGI. CDR3 nucleotide sequence: TGTGCCAGCACCCTTCGAGCCGGCCGATATGGCTACACCTTC. Residues: CASTLRAGRYGYTF.

The chain recombines TRBV7-2 with TRBJ1-5, with D perhaps TRBD1 (5 bases). The V gene's germline CDR1 is SGHTA and CDR2 FQGNSA. This CDR3 has 17 residues. V lost 0 bases to trimming and J lost 2 bases, with 14 bases between them. CDR3 coding DNA: TGTGCCAGCAGCTTAGCAGGGGTGGGGTTCGGCAATCAGCCCCAGCATTTT. Translating it yields CASSLAGVGFGNQPQHF.

V and J are TRBV5-4 and TRBJ1-2; 7 bases fit TRBD1. The CDR3 totals 15 residues. V gave up 4 bases and J gave up 0 bases; unmatched junction bases: 6. The germline V gene has CDR1 SGHNT and CDR2 YYREEE (reference sequence). CDR3 DNA sequence: TGTGCCAGCAGCGCTACTGGACAGGCTAACTATGGCTACACCTTC. Translation gives CASSATGQANYGYTF.

This chain links TRBV10-3 with TRBJ2-3; D perhaps matches TRBD1 (6 bases). The germline CDR1 and CDR2 sequences are ENHRY and SYGVKD. Trimming stripped 4 bases from V and 2 bases from J, with 10 bases between. CDR3 length equals 14 residues. CDR3 sequence reads: CAISAGDITDTQYF. DNA for the CDR3: TGTGCCATCAGTGCAGGGGACATCACAGATACGCAGTATTTT.

The DNA of the CDR3 is TGTGCCAGCAGTTACTCATCAGGCCTGGGTGAAAAACTGTTTTTT. Translating gives CASSYSSGLGEKLFF. The J gene is TRBJ1-4, the V gene TRBV6-5; D unresolved. The V end was cut by 0 bases, the J end by 7 bases, with 12 bases between. There are 15 residues in the CDR3. Germline V gene sequence: CDR1 MNHEY, CDR2 SVGAGI.

The gene calls are TRBV5-1 and TRBJ2-1; maybe TRBD2 (6 bases). This CDR3 region has 15 residues. V lost 1 base and J lost 4, with 12 bases in between. In germline, CDR1 is SGHRS, CDR2 YFSETQ. For the CDR3, the DNA is TGCGCCAGCAGCTTGAATCCGGGAGCATACAATGAGCAGTTCTTC. Translation gives CASSLNPGAYNEQFF.

The chain carries TRBV29-1 and TRBJ1-1; 7 bases agree with TRBD1. The CDR3 runs to 12 residues. Trimming took 4 bases from V and 7 from J; bases not matched to a gene: 6. The germline gives CDR1 SQVTM, CDR2 ANQGSEA. This chain's CDR3 is CSVARDSLEAFF. DNA for the CDR3: TGCAGCGTTGCCCGGGACAGCCTTGAAGCTTTCTTT.

In its sample, this clone was seen once. V usage is TRBV19 and J usage is TRBJ1-3; D is perhaps TRBD1 (5 bases). V was clipped by 0 bases and J by 2 bases, with 14 bases between them. CDR3 length: 17 residues. In germline, CDR1 is LNHDA, CDR2 SQIVND (reference sequence). CDR3 residues: CASSIDRGTETGNTIYF. In nucleotides, the CDR3 is TGTGCCAGTAGTATAGATCGGGGGACGGAAACTGGAAACACCATATATTTT.

The CDR3 loop reads CASSWGDSEILEQYF. Here the CDR3 DNA reads TGTGCCAGCAGCTGGGGGGACAGTGAGATTTTGGAGCAGTACTTC. V and J are TRBV11-2 and TRBJ2-7; the D gene is possibly TRBD1 (7 bases). Germline V gives CDR1 SGHAT, CDR2 FQNNGV. The germline V and J ends were trimmed by 4 bases and 7 bases, with 20 bases remaining between them. The CDR3 is 15 amino acids.

V gene TRBV7-8 combines with J gene TRBJ2-1; TRBD2 is a possible D gene (6 bases). The CDR3 sequence is 15 residues long. Germline V CDR1 and CDR2: SGHVS, FQNEAQ. V lost 5 bases and J lost 0, with 11 bases in between. The CDR3 nucleotides read TGTGCCAGCAGCCCGCGGGACGTCTCCTACAATGAGCAGTTCTTC. Translating gives CASSPRDVSYNEQFF.

The genes are TRBV5-4 and TRBJ1-1; the D gene is possibly TRBD1 (5 bases). The CDR3 consists of 16 residues. Germline CDR1 SGHNT, CDR2 YYREEE (reference sequence). Between the trimmed V and J ends, which lost 4 bases and 4 bases, there was a span of 20 bases. CDR3 sequence: CASSPPKRAGVTEAFF. DNA for the CDR3: TGTGCCAGCAGCCCCCCTAAAAGGGCGGGGGTCACTGAAGCTTTCTTT.

J is TRBJ2-2 and V is TRBV7-7; D uncertain. CDR3 length equals 13 residues. Trimming left V 3 bases short and J 4 bases short, with 6 bases between. Germline loops: CDR1 SSHAT, CDR2 FNYEAQ (reference sequence). The CDR3 DNA follows: TGTGCCAGCAGCTTTAGTCCCACCGGGGAGCTGTTTTTT. Translating it yields CASSFSPTGELFF. The full variable domain, in which reference TRBV7-7 and TRBJ2-2 provide the parts outside the CDR3, is GAGVSQSPRYKVTKRGQDVTLRCDPISSHATLYWYQQALGQGPEFLTYFNYEAQPDKSGLPSDRFSAERPEGSISTLTIQRTEQRDSAMYRCASSFSPTGELFFGEGSRLTVL.